These 24 T cell receptor beta chains were sequenced from one sample in a study of T-cell reconstitution after alpha-beta-depleted transplantation in children. The TCRbeta library incorporated unique molecular identifiers. Using its own MiXCR run on the PCR reads, TCRdb lists one record per CDR3 protein. The data hold about 200,000 distinct CDR3 sequences, with around 7.7% observed a single time. The sample consisted of PBMCs, mostly from graft donor cells, taken 360 days after TCRalphabeta/CD19-depleted stem cell transplant. The source is a male patient between 2 and 10 years old who had a stem cell transplant for acute myeloid leukemia, so the T cells may come from the graft donor.

This clonotype was seen a handful of times. The rearrangement uses TRBV6-5 and TRBJ2-5, with D tentatively TRBD1 or TRBD2 (6 bases each). This CDR3 region has 14 residues. Per germline, CDR1 MNHEY and CDR2 SVGAGI. Trimming removed 4 bases at V and 5 bases at J, with 14 bases between. CDR3 bases: TGTGCCAGCAGTTGGGGGGCCAACAGGGAGACCCAGTACTTC. This codes for CASSWGANRETQYF.

CDR3 DNA: TGCAGTGCTACCAGACAGGGGCACACTGAAGCTTTCTTT. Its protein is CSATRQGHTEAFF. This chain links TRBV20-1 with TRBJ1-1, with TRBD1 identical over 8 bases. Looked up from germline, CDR1 is DFQATT and CDR2 is SNEGSKA (reference sequence). The CDR3 spans 13 residues. Trimming cost V 4 bases and J 3 bases; bases outside gene matches: 4.

This clonotype was counted only a few times. The chain couples TRBV28 to TRBJ2-2, with D possibly TRBD2 on 5 matching bases. Germline lookup yields CDR1 MDHEN and CDR2 SYDVKM. This CDR3 region has 14 residues. V was cut by 8 bases and J by 0 bases, with 10 bases left in between. The CDR3 spells CASWPGANTGELFF. The CDR3 DNA is TGTGCCAGCTGGCCCGGGGCGAACACCGGGGAGCTGTTTTTT.

This clonotype was seen at least ten times. The chain couples TRBV11-2 to TRBJ2-7; TRBD2 is a possible D gene (6 bases). The V and J ends lost 2 bases and 4 bases respectively, with 15 bases between them. From germline, CDR1 is SGHAT and CDR2 FQNNGV. The CDR3 covers 15 residues. CDR3 sequence: CASSLWAGSDYEQYF. The CDR3 nucleotides read TGTGCCAGCAGCTTATGGGCCGGGAGCGATTACGAGCAGTACTTC.

This clonotype has ten or more counts. This rearrangement joins TRBV6-5 to TRBJ1-5; 8 nucleotides agree with TRBD1. The length of the CDR3 is 13 residues. The ends lost 6 bases at V and 7 bases at J; junction bases unmatched: 5. The germline CDR1 and CDR2 sequences are MNHEY and SVGAGI. The CDR3: CASSHRGGQPQHF. The CDR3 DNA follows: TGTGCCAGCAGCCACAGGGGGGGACAGCCCCAGCATTTT.

This clonotype was observed at least ten times. This chain uses TRBV20-1 with TRBJ2-3; maybe TRBD2 (6 bases). Trimming removed 4 bases at V and 0 bases at J, with 14 bases between. Looked up from germline, CDR1 is DFQATT and CDR2 is SNEGSKA (reference sequence). This CDR3 contains 15 residues. The CDR3 region has the DNA TGCAGTGCTAAGAGTCTAGCGTTTAGCACAGATACGCAGTATTTT. Encoded protein: CSAKSLAFSTDTQYF.

The V and J genes are TRBV7-9 and TRBJ1-2; D call uncertain. V dropped 3 bases and J dropped 4 bases, with 12 bases sitting between them. In germline, CDR1 is SEHNR, CDR2 FQNEAQ (reference sequence). CDR3 length: 14 amino acids. The CDR3 loop reads CASSFGRVAYGYTF. For the CDR3, the DNA is TGTGCCAGCAGCTTTGGCAGAGTCGCCTATGGCTACACCTTC.

This clonotype was seen more than once but under ten times. The rearrangement links TRBV20-1 to TRBJ2-7; TRBD2 is a possible D gene (6 bases). There are 11 residues in the CDR3. Trimming took off 5 bases at V and 9 bases at J, with 14 bases between the two ends. Germline V gives CDR1 DFQATT, CDR2 SNEGSKA (reference sequence). The DNA of the CDR3 is TGCAGTGCTCCCCGGGGTAGCGGGCAGTACTTC. Protein product: CSAPRGSGQYF.

In this sample, this clonotype turned up many times. This chain links TRBV5-1 with TRBJ2-5; the D is unclear. The CDR3 is 13 amino acids. CDR1 and CDR2 (germline): SGHRS, YFSETQ. The V and J ends lost 0 bases and 1 base respectively, with 4 bases between them. CDR3 region: CASSLVPQETQYF. DNA of the CDR3: TGCGCCAGCAGCTTGGTCCCCCAAGAGACCCAGTACTTC.

Points on this clonotype: With a much larger clone just one base away, this may be a read error. The chain employs TRBV29-1 and TRBJ2-3, with 7 bases matching TRBD2. Germline loops: CDR1 SQVTM, CDR2 ANQGSEA. The CDR3 contains 13 residues. The CDR3 spells CSVTSPSTATQYF. In DNA form, the CDR3 reads TGCAGCGTGACTAGCCCTAGCACAGCTACGCAGTATTTT.

V gene TRBV4-1 combines with J gene TRBJ2-3; the D gene is possibly TRBD2 (7 bases). The CDR3 has 16 amino acids. V was clipped by 2 bases and J by 2 bases, with 14 bases between them. CDR1 is MGHRA and CDR2 is YSYEKL in the germline V gene. CDR3 sequence (DNA): TGCGCCAGCAGCCAAAACGGGGGGCTTCCCACAGATACGCAGTATTTT. Residues: CASSQNGGLPTDTQYF.

This clonotype has only a few counts. The V and J genes are TRBV20-1 and TRBJ2-1; 8 bases line up with TRBD2. The V and J ends lost 3 bases and 1 base, in that order; junction bases with no gene match: 5. The CDR3 length is 15 residues. Per the germline V gene, CDR1 is DFQATT and CDR2 is SNEGSKA (reference sequence). The CDR3 DNA follows: TGCAGTGCTAGTTTAGCGGGGCCGTCCTACAATGAGCAGTTCTTC. This gives the protein CSASLAGPSYNEQFF.

This clonotype came up many times. The chain employs TRBV28 and TRBJ1-2, with TRBD1 identical over 7 bases. V shed 6 bases, J shed 4 bases, and the junction held 11 bases outside the gene matches. The CDR3 loop spans 15 amino acids. In germline, CDR1 is MDHEN, CDR2 SYDVKM. The chain's CDR3 is CASSTQTGMGYGYTF. CDR3 DNA sequence: TGTGCCAGCAGCACCCAGACAGGGATGGGCTATGGCTACACCTTC.

This clonotype was seen ten or more times. V usage is TRBV20-1 and J usage is TRBJ2-5; TRBD1 matches 8 bases. Germline trimming cut 3 bases from V and 2 bases from J; bases unmatched to any gene: 2. CDR3 length: 13 amino acids. Germline lookup yields CDR1 DFQATT and CDR2 SNEGSKA (reference sequence). CDR3 bases: TGCAGTGCTAGTCAGGGGGCACAAGAGACCCAGTACTTC. Protein product: CSASQGAQETQYF.

This clonotype was detected ten times or more. The chain employs TRBV6-1 and TRBJ2-3; 11 positions agree with TRBD2. The CDR3 runs to 18 residues. Germline V gene lookup returns CDR1 MNHNS and CDR2 SASEGT. The trim removed 6 bases at V and 1 base at J, leaving 12 bases unmatched. The CDR3 DNA sequence: TGTGCCAGCAGAATCCTCCATAGCGGGGGGGCCGGCACAGATACGCAGTATTTT. Translated: CASRILHSGGAGTDTQYF.

This chain connects TRBV11-2 to TRBJ2-2, with D possibly matching TRBD2 (7 bases). Trimming removed 5 bases from V and 0 bases from J, with 16 bases in between. The CDR3 sequence is 17 residues long. Germline CDR1 SGHAT, CDR2 FQNNGV. The CDR3 nucleotides are TGTGCCAGCAGCCTAATCTCGGGGGGCGCGAACACCGGGGAGCTGTTTTTT. It specifies CASSLISGGANTGELFF.

This clonotype has only a few counts. The chain carries TRBV12-3 or TRBV12-4 and TRBJ1-5, with D tentatively TRBD1 (6 bases). The ends were cut back, 7 bases at V and 6 bases at J, with 13 bases in the middle. This CDR3 is built from 13 residues. The DNA for the CDR3 is TGTGCCAGCACCGTCAGGGGCCCTCAGCCCCAGCATTTT. Translating gives CASTVRGPQPQHF.

This clonotype appeared many times. The chain has TRBV5-1 and TRBJ2-7; D not resolved. The CDR3 is 16 residues long. Trimming removed 0 bases at V and 0 bases at J, with 13 bases between. Germline CDR1 and CDR2: SGHRS and YFSETQ. Written as DNA, the CDR3 is TGCGCCAGCAGCTTGGCACCGAAGGAACTCTCCTACGAGCAGTACGTC. Translated, it gives CASSLAPKELSYEQYV.

The V gene is TRBV15, the J gene TRBJ1-1; D remains unclear. The CDR3 totals 14 residues. Germline CDR1 LNHNV, CDR2 YYDKDF (reference sequence). The V gene lost 0 bases and the J gene lost 4 bases, with 9 bases spanning the gap. The CDR3 DNA follows: TGTGCCACCAGCAGAGATCGCAGCCCCACTGAAGCTTTCTTT. Amino acid sequence: CATSRDRSPTEAFF. Drawing the rest from reference TRBV15 and TRBJ1-1, the complete variable domain is DAMVIQNPRYQVTQFGKPVTLSCSQTLNHNVMYWYQQKSSQAPKLLFHYYDKDFNNEADTPDNFQSRRPNTSFCFLDIRSPGLGDTAMYLCATSRDRSPTEAFFGQGTRLTVV.

This clonotype has more than one count but fewer than ten. This sequence joins TRBV12-3 or TRBV12-4 and TRBJ2-3; D not resolved. The V gene lost 5 bases and the J gene lost 5 bases, with 11 bases spanning the gap. The CDR3 contains 13 residues. CDR3 DNA sequence: TGTGCCAGCAGTCAGGAGACCGTAGATACGCAGTATTTT. It translates to CASSQETVDTQYF.

There are many counts of this clonotype. This rearrangement joins TRBV20-1 to TRBJ1-1; possible D gene TRBD1, 6 bases. The CDR3 length is 13 residues. Germline values: CDR1 DFQATT, CDR2 SNEGSKA (reference sequence). V was pared by 6 bases and J by 4 bases, with 15 bases between. This CDR3 reads CSASGDPSTEAFF. CDR3 in DNA: TGCAGTGCCTCAGGGGACCCCAGCACTGAAGCTTTCTTT.

This clonotype was seen a few times. The chain joins TRBV12-3 or TRBV12-4 to TRBJ2-5; maybe TRBD1 (6 bases). Trimming pared 6 bases from V and 5 bases from J, leaving 22 bases between. The CDR3 is 16 residues long. CDR3 coding DNA: TGTGCCAGCAGACTCTCAAGGGCAGGGGCTGAGGAGACCCAGTACTTC. Translated: CASRLSRAGAEETQYF.

This clonotype was detected many times. The rearrangement joins TRBV9 to TRBJ2-3, with D unresolved. In germline, CDR1 is SGDLS, CDR2 YYNGEE. The CDR3 consists of 14 residues. V was cut by 6 bases and J by 3 bases, with 14 bases left in between. The CDR3 reads CASKSHLRTDTQYF. CDR3 sequence (DNA): TGTGCCAGCAAGTCTCATCTCCGAACAGATACGCAGTATTTT.

This clonotype occurred many times. The CDR3 loop reads CSARDRTGSTDTQYF. In nucleotides, the CDR3 is TGCAGTGCTAGAGATAGGACAGGGAGCACAGATACGCAGTATTTT. This rearrangement joins TRBV20-1 to TRBJ2-3, with 8 bases fitting TRBD1. J gave up 0 bases and V 0 bases, and 2 bases lay outside the gene matches. This CDR3 region has 15 residues. The germline V gene encodes CDR1 DFQATT and CDR2 SNEGSKA (reference sequence).